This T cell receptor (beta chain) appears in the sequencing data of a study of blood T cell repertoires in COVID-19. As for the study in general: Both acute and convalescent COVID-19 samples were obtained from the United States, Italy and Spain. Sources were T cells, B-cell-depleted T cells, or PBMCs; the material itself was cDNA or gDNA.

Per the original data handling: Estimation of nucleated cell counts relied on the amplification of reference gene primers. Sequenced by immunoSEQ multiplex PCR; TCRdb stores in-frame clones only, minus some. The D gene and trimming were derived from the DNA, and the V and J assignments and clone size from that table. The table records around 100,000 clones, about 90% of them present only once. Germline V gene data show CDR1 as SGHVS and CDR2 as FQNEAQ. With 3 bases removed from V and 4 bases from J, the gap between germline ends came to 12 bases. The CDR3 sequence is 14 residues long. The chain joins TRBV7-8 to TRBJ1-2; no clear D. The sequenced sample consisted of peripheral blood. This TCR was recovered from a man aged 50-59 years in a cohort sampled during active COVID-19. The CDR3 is CASSFGRGSYGYTF. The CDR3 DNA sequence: TGTGCCAGCAGCTTTGGCAGAGGCTCCTATGGCTACACCTTC.